Listed below are T cell receptor beta chains from one sample, sequenced in a study of T cells after posttransplantation cyclophosphamide. Measured with immunoSEQ multiplex PCR; TCRdb has only the in-frame clones, and not every one. This sample carries about 7,600 clones, 75% to 85% of them seen once, and the ten largest clones take around 15%. Sample: CD4+ T cells sorted from blood, taken 950 to 1,200 days after allogeneic stem cell transplant with posttransplant cyclophosphamide. Every receptor here comes from a female patient in her forties or fifties who received an allogeneic stem cell transplant from a related donor, was CMV-positive, and had no GVHD. The graft donor may be the source of some T cells. The CDR3 runs from the conserved cysteine through the conserved F or W. Each record gives: V gene, J gene, D gene, CDR3 DNA, CDR3 protein. A D gene is named only where the DNA matches it firmly.

V gene: TRBV18; J gene: TRBJ1-6; D gene: TRBD1; CDR3 DNA: TGTGCCAGCTCACGTCCGGGACAGGGTAATTCACCCCTCCACTTT; CDR3 protein: CASSRPGQGNSPLHF
V gene: TRBV2; J gene: TRBJ2-5; D gene: -; CDR3 DNA: TGTGCCAGCAGCGCCGGGACAAAAGAGACCCAGTACTTC; CDR3 protein: CASSAGTKETQYF
V gene: TRBV5-1; J gene: TRBJ1-6; D gene: -; CDR3 DNA: TGCGCCAGCAGCTTGAACAGGTTTAATTCCCCCCTCCACTTT; CDR3 protein: CASSLNRFNSPLHF
V gene: TRBV5-1; J gene: TRBJ1-2; D gene: TRBD1; CDR3 DNA: TGCGCCAGCAGCCCGGGACAGGACTACTATGGCTACACCTTC; CDR3 protein: CASSPGQDYYGYTF
V gene: TRBV7-6; J gene: TRBJ2-3; D gene: TRBD2; CDR3 DNA: TGTGCCAGCTCCGGGACTAGCGGGGGTTCAGATACGCAGTATTTT; CDR3 protein: CASSGTSGGSDTQYF
V gene: TRBV7-2; J gene: TRBJ2-7; D gene: -; CDR3 DNA: TGTGCCAGCAGCTTATACAGACTAGGGTACGAGCAGTACTTC; CDR3 protein: CASSLYRLGYEQYF
V gene: TRBV5-1; J gene: TRBJ2-7; D gene: TRBD1; CDR3 DNA: TGCGCCAGCAGCAGGACCGGGACAGGGGGCGAGCAGTACTTC; CDR3 protein: CASSRTGTGGEQYF
V gene: TRBV7-3; J gene: TRBJ1-2; D gene: -; CDR3 DNA: TGTGCCAGCAGCTTTGGAGGTTCGGATGGCTACACCTTC; CDR3 protein: CASSFGGSDGYTF
V gene: TRBV2; J gene: TRBJ2-1; D gene: TRBD1; CDR3 DNA: TGTGCCAGCAGCGAGATACAGGGGGACAATGAGCAGTTCTTC; CDR3 protein: CASSEIQGDNEQFF
V gene: TRBV6-1; J gene: TRBJ2-7; D gene: TRBD2; CDR3 DNA: TGTGCCAGCGGGGGAGGGAAGCGGGACGAGCACTTC; CDR3 protein: CASGGGKRDEHF